Reported below is one T cell receptor beta chain. Its antigen remains unidentified. This CDR3 region has 12 residues. CDR1 SNHLY and CDR2 FYNNEI come from the germline V gene. V was trimmed by 10 bases and J by 1 base, leaving 10 bases between them. This sample is drawn from a study of cytomegalovirus exposure and HLA in healthy donors. Study findings and constraints: Several of the most significant clusters were apparently associated with common viral pathogens in a later analysis.

The PCR made use of 60 Vbeta and 13 Jbeta primers. The table came from immunoSEQ multiplex PCR; TCRdb's copy has only in-frame clones and leaves some out. The profile covers about 79,000 clones, with 70% to 80% appearing a single time and about 9.1% taken by the ten largest. The receptor's source is a man aged 35 to 55 in good health and CMV-seropositive. The sample taken for sequencing was PBMCs. J is TRBJ2-5 and V is TRBV2; tentative D call: TRBD2 (6 bases). DNA for the CDR3: TGTGCCACCGGAGGGCGCCAAGAGACCCAGTACTTC. Translating it yields CATGGRQETQYF.